This TCR beta chain was recovered during a study of cytotoxic CD8 clonotypes in ibrutinib-treated CLL. Trimming stripped 0 bases from V and 8 bases from J, with 10 bases between. CDR3 length: 14 residues. Looked up from germline, CDR1 is SGHAT and CDR2 is FQNNGV. The repertoire was sequenced with immunoSEQ multiplex PCR; TCRdb's copy has only in-frame clones and lacks some. The sample gives approximately 53,000 clones, around four fifths of which show up once; over 20% is in the top ten. The sample here was PBMCs, taken after 24 months of ibrutinib treatment. The clonotype was recovered from a human donor with chronic lymphocytic leukemia. This chain connects TRBV11-2 to TRBJ1-4; unclear D gene. CDR3 bases: TGTGCCAGCAGCTTAGAGCCGGGAGCCGAAAAACTGTTTTTT. Translation: CASSLEPGAEKLFF.